One and the same sample provided the 20 T cell receptor beta chains below, sequenced in a study of T cell repertoires in cytomegalovirus infection. No antigen is known for these receptors. TCRdb reanalysed the reads using MiXCR and keeps one entry per CDR3 protein. The table shows approximately 140,000 distinct CDR3 sequences, with approximately 24% occurring only once. Source material: PBMCs, sequenced either directly or after in vitro stimulation (not recorded which). The receptors originated from a human donor in good health (CMV status not recorded). Some clones in this sample may be carry-over from other donors' samples.

This rearrangement joins TRBV12-3 or TRBV12-4 to TRBJ1-5, with 8 nucleotides matching TRBD1. The CDR3 extends over 14 amino acids. The ends lost 5 bases at V and 4 bases at J; junction bases unmatched: 4. The CDR3 protein is CASSPGQGNQPQHF. The CDR3 DNA follows: TGTGCCAGCAGTCCCGGACAGGGAAATCAGCCCCAGCATTTT.

V usage is TRBV2 and J usage is TRBJ1-4, with D possibly matching TRBD1 (6 bases). Trimming took 6 bases from V and 4 from J, leaving 12 bases between them. The CDR3 loop spans 14 amino acids. Germline V gene sequence: CDR1 SNHLY, CDR2 FYNNEI. CDR3 loop: CASSYGQINEKLFF. CDR3 sequence (DNA): TGTGCCAGCAGCTACGGACAGATTAATGAAAAACTGTTTTTT.

This clonotype turned up a few times. V and J are TRBV15 and TRBJ1-2, with D unclear. The germline V gene encodes CDR1 LNHNV and CDR2 YYDKDF (reference sequence). This CDR3 region has 15 residues. Trimming left V 1 base short and J 4 bases short, with 13 bases between. CDR3 sequence reads: CATSRGTTLSYGYTF. The CDR3 bases are TGTGCCACCAGCAGAGGGACTACATTATCCTATGGCTACACCTTC.

This clonotype was detected a few times. The chain has TRBV28 and TRBJ1-5; perhaps TRBD1 as D (5 bases). The germline V gene encodes CDR1 MDHEN and CDR2 SYDVKM. V lost 2 bases and J lost 0, with 20 bases in between. The CDR3 is made up of 19 amino acids. For the CDR3, the DNA is TGTGCCAGCAGTTTAGATTCCGTAGTGGGGGGGTATAGCAATCAGCCCCAGCATTTT. It is translated as CASSLDSVVGGYSNQPQHF.

The CDR3 DNA reads as TGTGCCAGCAGGACCTGGGTGCAGGGCGTCTCTGGGGCCAACGTCCTGACTTTC. Encoded protein: CASRTWVQGVSGANVLTF. V gene TRBV28 combines with J gene TRBJ2-6, with D tentatively TRBD1 (5 bases). The V and J ends lost 6 bases and 0 bases respectively, with 18 bases between them. CDR1 is MDHEN, CDR2 SYDVKM, per germline. CDR3 size: 18 residues. Supplemented by reference TRBV28 and TRBJ2-6, the full variable domain reads DVKVTQSSRYLVKRTGEKVFLECVQDMDHENMFWYRQDPGLGLRLIYFSYDVKMKEKGDIPEGYSVSREKKERFSLILESASTNQTSMYLCASRTWVQGVSGANVLTFGAGSRLTVL.

This clonotype has just a few counts. V is TRBV5-6 and J is TRBJ1-3; 7 bases are shared with TRBD1. The CDR3 contains 19 residues. After removal of 4 bases from V and 2 bases from J, the junction contained 18 bases not matched to a gene. Germline values: CDR1 SGHDT, CDR2 YYEEEE. The CDR3 DNA is TGTGCCAGCAGCCCAAGGCGAGGACAGGAGATTCTTCCTGGAAACACCATATATTTT. Protein product: CASSPRRGQEILPGNTIYF.

This clonotype was observed a few times. The chain recombines TRBV7-6 with TRBJ1-4; the D is unclear. The V end lost 3 bases, the J end lost 2 bases, and 7 bases lay between the germline ends. The V gene's germline CDR1 is SGHVS and CDR2 FNYEAQ. This CDR3 is built from 14 residues. The CDR3 protein is CASSFTWTNEKLFF. The CDR3 DNA follows: TGTGCCAGCAGCTTTACATGGACTAATGAAAAACTGTTTTTT. Together with reference TRBV7-6 and TRBJ1-4, the CDR3 gives the full variable domain: GAGVSQSPRYKVTKRGQDVALRCDPISGHVSLYWYRQALGQGPEFLTYFNYEAQQDKSGLPNDRFSAERPEGSISTLTIQRTEQRDSAMYRCASSFTWTNEKLFFGSGTQLSVL.

This clonotype was recorded a few times. The chain employs TRBV6-5 and TRBJ2-7; TRBD1 matches at 8 bases. Germline V gene sequence: CDR1 MNHEY, CDR2 SVGAGI. There are 14 residues in the CDR3. The trim removed 2 bases at V and 2 bases at J, leaving 2 bases unmatched. CDR3 region: CASSYGTGAYEQYF. CDR3 bases: TGTGCCAGCAGTTACGGGACAGGAGCCTACGAGCAGTACTTC.

The chain links TRBV7-9 to TRBJ1-1, with D possibly matching TRBD1 (5 bases). V was pared by 0 bases and J by 4 bases, with 9 bases between. Germline values: CDR1 SEHNR, CDR2 FQNEAQ (reference sequence). The CDR3 spans 14 residues. The CDR3: CASSLARGSTEAFF. For the CDR3, the DNA is TGTGCCAGCAGCTTAGCTCGGGGGAGCACTGAAGCTTTCTTT.

This clonotype was detected ten times or more. This chain connects TRBV6-2 or TRBV6-3 to TRBJ2-1; 12 bases are shared with TRBD2. The CDR3 has 17 amino acids. V gave up 4 bases and J gave up 6 bases; unmatched junction bases: 10. Germline V gene sequence: CDR1 MNHEY, CDR2 SVGEGT. The CDR3 here is CASSSYRLAGDSNEQFF. The CDR3 coding sequence is TGTGCCAGCAGTTCCTACAGACTAGCGGGAGACAGCAATGAGCAGTTCTTC.

This clonotype was detected a few times. V gene TRBV25-1 combines with J gene TRBJ2-7; D uncertain. Germline assignment: CDR1 MGHDK and CDR2 SYGVNS. The CDR3 spans 8 residues. Here the CDR3 reads CASSPPPV. The CDR3 bases are TGTGCCAGCAGTCCCCCGCCCGTC.

This clonotype is medium-sized (0.01 to 0.1%) in the sample. Germline is not matched at one junction end, which may reflect a read error. The genes are TRBV6-2 or TRBV6-3 and TRBJ2-1; D is possibly TRBD2 (7 bases). The CDR3 spans 14 residues. CDR1 and CDR2 from the germline V gene are MNHEY and SVGEGT. CDR3 nucleotides: TGTGCCAGCGGTTACGCGGGGGCTAGGGATGAGCAGTTCTTC. Protein: CASGYAGARDEQFF.

This clonotype was detected once. The chain recombines TRBV20-1 with TRBJ2-5; D is perhaps TRBD1 or TRBD2 (7 bases each). Germline V gene sequence: CDR1 DFQATT, CDR2 SNEGSKA (reference sequence). V gave up 6 bases and J gave up 5 bases, with 22 bases separating them. This CDR3 spans 15 amino acids. Here the CDR3 DNA reads TGCAGTGCAACCAGGGGGGCGGGAGTCGGGGAGACCCAGTACTTC. This encodes CSATRGAGVGETQYF.

This clonotype showed up just a few times. The J gene is TRBJ2-2, the V gene TRBV12-3 or TRBV12-4; tentatively, D is TRBD1 or TRBD2 (6 bases each). V lost 5 bases and J lost 3, with 13 bases in between. The CDR3 loop spans 15 amino acids. The CDR3: CASSPTGADTGELFF. DNA of the CDR3: TGTGCCAGCAGTCCCACGGGGGCAGACACCGGGGAGCTGTTTTTT.

The chain carries TRBV6-6 and TRBJ1-5, with 12 bases that match TRBD1. This CDR3 comprises 18 residues. Per germline, CDR1 MNHNY and CDR2 SVGAGI (reference sequence). V was pared by 5 bases and J by 0 bases, with 8 bases of the junction left unmatched. The CDR3 DNA sequence: TGTGCCAGCAGTGCCGGGACAGGGGGCGCCGATAGCAATCAGCCCCAGCATTTT. It yields the protein CASSAGTGGADSNQPQHF.

The J gene is TRBJ2-1, the V gene TRBV20-1; 10 bases line up with TRBD2. Germline lookup yields CDR1 DFQATT and CDR2 SNEGSKA (reference sequence). V gave up 3 bases and J gave up 7 bases; unmatched junction bases: 9. The CDR3 runs to 15 residues. Here the CDR3 DNA reads TGCAGTGCTAGCCCAGTAGCGGGAGGAGGGAATGAGCAGTTCTTC. Its translation: CSASPVAGGGNEQFF.

This clonotype showed up many times. The chain carries TRBV7-8 and TRBJ1-5; no clear D. CDR1 and CDR2 from the germline V gene are SGHVS and FQNEAQ. This CDR3 has 15 amino acids. V was clipped by 2 bases and J by 0 bases, with 8 bases between them. CDR3 coding DNA: TGTGCCAGCAGCTTAATCAGGAATAGCAATCAGCCCCAGCATTTT. Encoded protein: CASSLIRNSNQPQHF.

This chain uses TRBV7-9 with TRBJ2-3, with D maybe TRBD1 (5 bases). CDR1 and CDR2 from the germline V gene are SEHNR and FQNEAQ (reference sequence). The CDR3 covers 17 residues. The germline V and J ends were trimmed by 3 bases and 0 bases, with 16 bases remaining between them. The CDR3 DNA is TGTGCCAGCAGCTTTCCAGTTACAGGACCTAGCACAGATACGCAGTATTTT. Its protein is CASSFPVTGPSTDTQYF.

The chain carries TRBV27 and TRBJ1-2, with D hard to call. The CDR3 spans 15 residues. Deletions cut 4 bases from V and 0 bases from J, with 12 bases between. Germline assignment: CDR1 MNHEY and CDR2 SMNVEV (reference sequence). The chain's CDR3 is CASSSPGATNYGYTF. The CDR3 nucleotides are TGTGCCAGCAGTTCCCCAGGAGCTACTAACTATGGCTACACCTTC.

Note on this clonotype: Just one base apart from a much larger clone, this may be a read error. This chain joins TRBV7-2 and TRBJ2-5, with 8 nucleotides matching TRBD1. The germline gives CDR1 SGHTA, CDR2 FQGNSA. The CDR3 has 13 residues. Losses at the gene ends were 7 bases for V and 5 bases for J; bases not matched to a gene: 6. The CDR3, as DNA: TGTGCCAGCACCGCGGACAGGGATGAGACCCAGTACTTC. It is translated as CASTADRDETQYF.